This TCR beta chain is drawn from a study of spatial heterogeneity in lung cancer. Findings and limits, study-wide: Intratumoral expanded alpha and beta TCR counts were found to track tumor mutation counts.

TCRdb fed the 5' RACE reads into MiXCR, producing one record per CDR3 protein. Here the sample spans 2,000 to 2,500 distinct CDR3 sequences, about 40% being singletons. Stated time point: sample taken at primary tumor resection. This clonotype is judged medium-sized. What it binds is unknown. This beta chain is an unintended read in a library built for alpha chains; its size means little. The clonotype was recovered from a male donor with early-stage non-small cell lung cancer. The source was lung tumor tissue, collected at surgery.

CDR3 residues: CASSPGQGWNTEAFF. The CDR3 DNA reads as TGTGCCAGCAGCCCTGGACAGGGATGGAACACTGAAGCTTTCTTT. J is TRBJ1-1 and V is TRBV7-9; TRBD1 agrees at 8 bases. J was trimmed by 1 base and V by 5 bases; bases with no gene match: 6. This CDR3 spans 15 amino acids. Germline CDR1 is SEHNR and CDR2 is FQNEAQ (reference sequence).